This T cell receptor beta chain was identified during a study of shared clonotypes between healthy human individuals. Study as a whole: CD8 memory received one plate per donor, CD8 naive two, CD4 memory three and CD4 naive three. Study observations and caveats: Memory subsets generally showed lower estimated richness than naive subsets.

Clones were read by immunoSEQ multiplex PCR, and TCRdb kept only the in-frame ones, dropping some. The table lists 2 million to 2.5 million clones, just under 95% of them singletons. Naive CD45RA+ and memory CD45RA-negative subsets were split from CD4+ cells. Remarks on this clone: Its specificity is unknown.

The clonotype comes from a young man in good health. Some clones in this sample may be carry-over from other donors' samples. Sequencing was performed on naive CD4+ T cells from PBMCs. Subset: CD45RA+ positively selected.

In DNA form, the CDR3 reads TGTGCCAGCACTCTGGGAGGGGCGGCGATCTACGAGCAGTACTTC. This codes for CASTLGGAAIYEQYF. This chain connects TRBV28 to TRBJ2-7; 7 bases agree with TRBD2. The CDR3 runs 15 residues. CDR1 MDHEN and CDR2 SYDVKM come from the germline V gene. With 7 bases clipped from V and 3 bases from J, the junction kept 12 bases outside the gene matches.